A selection of T cell receptor beta chains follows, all from one sample in a study of blood T cell repertoires in COVID-19. Here immunoSEQ multiplex PCR was the method, and the copy in TCRdb shows in-frame clones only, minus some. The repertoire holds 250,000 to 350,000 clones, 75% to 90% seen once, with 2.5% to 3% in the top ten. The sequencing input was PBMCs or T cells enriched from blood (not recorded which). These receptors came from a woman aged 45-65 years who had recovered from COVID-19. Each CDR3 is given with its conserved first and last residue. The D gene is left open where the match is weak. Some rows have no size entry. The others give once, few or many, or a class for an expanded clone.

j_gene | d_gene | abundance | v_gene | CDR3aa | CDR3nt
TRBJ1-2 | TRBD1 | once | TRBV19 | CASSIIGTGGANNGYTF | TGTGCCAGTAGTATTATCGGGACAGGGGGCGCGAACAACGGCTACACCTTC
TRBJ2-7 | . | . | TRBV29-1 | CSAVGSIDEQYF | TGCAGCGCCGTCGGGTCTATCGACGAGCAGTACTTC
TRBJ2-3 | . | . | TRBV29-1 | CSVRFRYSTDTQYF | TGCAGCGTCAGATTTCGATATAGCACAGATACGCAGTATTTT
TRBJ1-5 | . | . | TRBV19 | CASSIMARGQPQHF | TGTGCCAGTAGTATCATGGCCCGGGGTCAGCCCCAGCATTTT
TRBJ1-4 | . | . | TRBV21-1 | CASTTRATNEKLFF | TGTGCCAGCACCACACGGGCAACTAATGAAAAACTGTTTTTT
TRBJ2-7 | . | . | TRBV12-5 | CASGLKSAGTYEQYF | TGTGCTAGTGGTCTAAAAAGTGCGGGGACCTACGAGCAGTACTTC
TRBJ2-7 | TRBD2 | few | TRBV6-1 | CASSEVGGRGYEQYF | TGTGCCAGCAGTGAAGTGGGGGGGAGGGGATACGAGCAGTACTTC
TRBJ1-6 | TRBD1 | few | TRBV30 | CAWNIRQGNSPLHF | TGTGCCTGGAACATCCGACAGGGTAATTCACCCCTCCACTTT
TRBJ1-3 | . | . | TRBV7-2 | CASSSLDSSGNTIYF | TGTGCCAGCAGCTCCTTGGACAGCTCTGGAAACACCATATATTTT
TRBJ2-5 | TRBD2 | few | TRBV5-1 | CASGPLGSGGQETQYF | TGCGCCAGCGGACCGTTAGGGAGCGGGGGGCAAGAGACCCAGTACTTC
TRBJ1-1 | TRBD1 | . | TRBV12-5 | CASGSGTGILLGTEAFF | TGTGCTAGTGGTTCCGGGACAGGGATCCTCCTAGGCACTGAAGCTTTCTTT
TRBJ1-5 | TRBD1 | . | TRBV28 | CASGQGSWQPQHF | TGTGCCAGCGGACAGGGTTCTTGGCAGCCCCAGCATTTT
TRBJ1-3 | . | . | TRBV18 | CASSPEGHSGNTIYF | TGTGCCAGCTCACCAGAGGGACACTCTGGAAACACCATATATTTT
TRBJ1-4 | TRBD1 | . | TRBV2 | CASRTGTGVGEKLFF | TGTGCCAGCAGGACCGGGACAGGGGTTGGCGAAAAACTGTTTTTT
TRBJ1-6 | TRBD1 | . | TRBV7-2 | CASSLNRQGAGSPLHF | TGTGCCAGCAGCTTAAATAGGCAGGGGGCAGGTTCACCCCTCCACTTT
TRBJ1-2 | TRBD1 | . | TRBV6-5 | CASRRTGGDGYTF | TGTGCCAGCAGACGGACAGGGGGTGATGGCTACACCTTC
TRBJ2-5 | . | . | TRBV6-5 | CASSSGVSPKQETQYF | TGTGCCAGCAGTTCAGGGGTTTCACCGAAGCAGGAGACCCAGTACTTC
TRBJ1-5 | . | . | TRBV6-2/TRBV6-3 | CASSYARGYSNQPQHF | TGTGCCAGCAGTTACGCACGGGGGTATAGCAATCAGCCCCAGCATTTT
TRBJ2-1 | . | . | TRBV5-6 | CASSRGRYNEQFF | TGTGCCAGCAGCCGGGGGAGGTACAATGAGCAGTTCTTC
TRBJ2-1 | TRBD2 | . | TRBV3-1/TRBV3-2 | CASSHAIKTSGTDNEQFF | TGTGCCAGCAGCCACGCTATCAAGACTAGCGGGACCGACAATGAGCAGTTCTTC
TRBJ1-1 | . | . | TRBV4-1 | CASTPGLFTEAFF | TGCGCCAGCACCCCTGGCCTTTTTACTGAAGCTTTCTTT
TRBJ1-2 | TRBD1 | . | TRBV7-9 | CASSRGQGTNGYTF | TGTGCCAGCAGCCGCGGACAGGGGACGAATGGCTACACCTTC
TRBJ1-2 | . | . | TRBV11-2 | CASSSDSYTF | TGTGCCAGCAGCTCAGACAGCTACACCTTC
TRBJ2-2 | TRBD1 | . | TRBV6-5 | CASSWDRRPGELFF | TGTGCCAGCAGTTGGGACAGGAGGCCCGGGGAGCTGTTTTTT
TRBJ2-2 | TRBD2 | . | TRBV6-6 | CASSYSGEGGELFF | TGTGCCAGCAGTTACTCAGGGGAGGGCGGGGAGCTGTTTTTT
TRBJ1-1 | . | once | TRBV27 | CASSPSDKWNTEAFF | TGTGCCAGCAGTCCGTCGGACAAATGGAACACTGAAGCTTTCTTT
TRBJ2-1 | TRBD2 | . | TRBV4-3 | CASSQVLLAGGNEQFF | TGCGCCAGCAGCCAAGTGCTACTAGCGGGAGGAAATGAGCAGTTCTTC
TRBJ1-1 | TRBD1 | . | TRBV18 | CASSPAQGGTEAFF | TGTGCCAGCTCACCGGCACAGGGGGGGACTGAAGCTTTCTTT
TRBJ2-7 | TRBD2 | . | TRBV7-9 | CASSPPGGLAYEQYF | TGTGCCAGCAGCCCCCCGGGGGGACTTGCCTACGAGCAGTACTTC
TRBJ1-1 | . | . | TRBV27 | CASSFRIGGQNTEAFF | TGTGCCAGCAGTTTTAGAATCGGGGGGCAAAACACTGAAGCTTTCTTT
TRBJ1-4 | . | . | TRBV14 | CASSPGGRAELFF | TGTGCCAGCAGCCCCGGAGGTCGGGCGGAACTGTTTTTT
TRBJ2-7 | . | . | TRBV30 | CAWTDLHSSYEQYF | TGTGCCTGGACAGACCTACACAGCTCCTACGAGCAGTACTTC
TRBJ1-1 | TRBD1 | . | TRBV29-1 | CSVPGQGNTEAFF | TGCAGCGTGCCGGGACAGGGGAACACTGAAGCTTTCTTT
TRBJ1-2 | TRBD1 | . | TRBV11-2 | CASSLDRGQGGYTF | TGTGCCAGCAGCTTAGACAGGGGGCAGGGTGGCTACACCTTC
TRBJ2-7 | . | . | TRBV28 | CASSLTDSEQYF | TGTGCCAGCAGTTTGACTGACAGCGAGCAGTACTTC
TRBJ2-7 | TRBD2 | once | TRBV6-1 | CASSDIPGLGLEQYF | TGTGCCAGCAGTGACATCCCGGGACTAGGGTTGGAGCAGTACTTC
TRBJ2-1 | TRBD2 | . | TRBV28 | CASRPPSGGLNEQFF | TGTGCCAGCAGACCTCCTAGCGGGGGCCTCAATGAGCAGTTCTTC